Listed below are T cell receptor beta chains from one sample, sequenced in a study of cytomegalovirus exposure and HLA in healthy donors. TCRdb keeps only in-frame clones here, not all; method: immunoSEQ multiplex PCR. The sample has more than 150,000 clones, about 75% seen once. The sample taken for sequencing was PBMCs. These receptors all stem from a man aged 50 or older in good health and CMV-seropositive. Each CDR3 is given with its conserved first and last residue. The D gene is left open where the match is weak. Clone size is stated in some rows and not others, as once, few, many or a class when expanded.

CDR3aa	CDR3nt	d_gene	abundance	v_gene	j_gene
CASSPRGLRDTQYF	TGTGCCAGCTCACCAAGGGGGTTGAGAGATACGCAGTATTTT	.	.	TRBV18	TRBJ2-3
CASSRGGGAGNIQYF	TGTGCCAGCAGTCGGGGGGGAGGGGCGGGTAACATTCAGTACTTC	TRBD2	.	TRBV28	TRBJ2-4
CASSLFFEGPNEQFF	TGTGCCAGCAGTTTATTTTTTGAGGGCCCCAATGAGCAGTTCTTC	.	once	TRBV27	TRBJ2-1
CASSEARVDGNQPQHF	TGTGCCAGCAGTGAAGCGAGGGTCGACGGCAATCAGCCCCAGCATTTT	.	few	TRBV6-1	TRBJ1-5
CASSPGQGTQYF	TGTGCCAGCAGCCCCGGACAGGGTACGCAGTATTTT	TRBD1	few	TRBV7-9	TRBJ2-3
CASSLSSGIQETQYF	TGTGCCAGCAGCTTATCTAGCGGGATACAAGAGACCCAGTACTTC	TRBD2	once	TRBV7-3	TRBJ2-5
CASSQGGGSGEKLFF	TGCGCCAGCAGCCAAGGGGGCGGCTCCGGCGAAAAACTGTTTTTT	.	.	TRBV4-1	TRBJ1-4
CASSFRLGNEQFF	TGTGCCAGCAGCTTCCGACTAGGGAATGAGCAGTTCTTC	.	.	TRBV7-2	TRBJ2-1
CASSLIRANQPQHF	TGTGCCAGCAGTTTAATCAGGGCCAATCAGCCCCAGCATTTT	.	few	TRBV28	TRBJ1-5
CAWVYGLQETQYF	TGTGCCTGGGTATATGGCCTTCAAGAGACCCAGTACTTC	.	once	TRBV30	TRBJ2-5
CASSGLSSYEQYF	TGTGCCAGCAGCGGACTCAGCTCCTACGAGCAGTACTTC	.	.	TRBV7-9	TRBJ2-7
CASSQDRDFRNQPQHF	TGCGCCAGCAGCCAAGATCGGGACTTCCGGAATCAGCCCCAGCATTTT	.	.	TRBV4-3	TRBJ1-5
CASSHRAGAYYEQYF	TGCGCCAGCAGCCACAGAGCGGGGGCCTACTACGAGCAGTACTTC	TRBD2	.	TRBV4-1	TRBJ2-7
CASSLWLAGGPGEQFF	TGTGCCAGCAGCTTATGGCTAGCGGGGGGGCCAGGGGAGCAGTTCTTC	TRBD2	.	TRBV7-9	TRBJ2-1
CASSASTIFGGETQYF	TGTGCCAGCAGCGCCAGCACCATTTTCGGAGGCGAGACCCAGTACTTC	.	.	TRBV9	TRBJ2-5
CASSRGSYQPQHF	TGTGCCAGCAGCCGAGGGTCCTATCAGCCCCAGCATTTT	.	.	TRBV14	TRBJ1-5
CASSPRSDFGLDSHPYSNQPQHF	TGTGCCAGCAGTCCCCGGTCCGACTTTGGACTGGACAGCCACCCGTATAGCAATCAGCCCCAGCATTTT	.	.	TRBV28	TRBJ1-5
CASSQESVYGYTF	TGTGCCAGCAGCCAAGAGTCGGTCTATGGCTACACCTTC	.	.	TRBV7-2	TRBJ1-2
CASSDGQAVLSTQYF	TGTGCCAGCAGCGACGGACAGGCCGTCTTAAGTACGCAGTATTTT	TRBD1	.	TRBV7-2	TRBJ2-3
CASSQGREYSPLHF	TGTGCCAGCAGCCAAGGCCGGGAGTACTCACCCCTCCACTTT	.	.	TRBV14	TRBJ1-6
CASSYGAGGPTEQYF	TGTGCCAGCAGTTACGGGGCGGGGGGGCCAACCGAGCAGTACTTC	TRBD2	.	TRBV6-6	TRBJ2-7
CASSQEVGAGGRDTQYF	TGCGCCAGCAGCCAAGAAGTTGGAGCGGGGGGGCGGGATACGCAGTATTTT	TRBD2	once	TRBV4-3	TRBJ2-3
CASSYSTREKLFF	TGTGCCAGCAGTTACTCGACTCGAGAAAAACTGTTTTTT	.	.	TRBV6-5	TRBJ1-4
CASSLVTGPYTF	TGTGCCAGCAGCTTGGTAACAGGGCCCTACACCTTC	.	.	TRBV5-4	TRBJ1-2
CASSPGTNYGYTF	TGTGCCAGTAGTCCGGGGACAAACTATGGCTACACCTTC	.	few	TRBV19	TRBJ1-2
CASSLGDSRTDTQYF	TGTGCCAGCAGCTTGGGGGACTCCCGCACAGATACGCAGTATTTT	.	.	TRBV5-4	TRBJ2-3
CASSSFGGGSYEQYF	TGTGCCAGCAGCTCCTTTGGCGGGGGCTCCTACGAGCAGTACTTC	TRBD2	.	TRBV13	TRBJ2-7
CASSPWRTGEETQYF	TGTGCCAGCTCACCATGGAGGACAGGGGAAGAGACCCAGTACTTC	TRBD1	.	TRBV18	TRBJ2-5
CASSLWTVNEKLFF	TGTGCCAGCAGCTTATGGACAGTCAATGAAAAACTGTTTTTT	.	.	TRBV5-5	TRBJ1-4
CASSLSRGEGYTF	TGTGCCAGCAGCTTGAGTAGGGGCGAAGGCTACACCTTC	.	.	TRBV5-4	TRBJ1-2
CASSQNPGGPYEQYF	TGCGCCAGCAGCCAAAACCCGGGGGGGCCCTACGAGCAGTACTTC	TRBD2	.	TRBV4-3	TRBJ2-7
CASSSPPLVRETQYF	TGTGCCAGCAGCTCCCCCCCCTTGGTTAGAGAGACCCAGTACTTC	.	.	TRBV5-4	TRBJ2-5
CASSLPRGATGTSGGEQFF	TGTGCCAGCAGTCTCCCCCGGGGGGCGACAGGCACTAGCGGGGGTGAGCAGTTCTTC	TRBD2	.	TRBV28	TRBJ2-1
CASSFVGGNYGYTF	TGTGCCAGCAGCTTTGTCGGGGGTAACTATGGCTACACCTTC	.	.	TRBV7-9	TRBJ1-2
CASSLGAGVVGNEQFF	TGCGCCAGCAGCTTGGGGGCGGGGGTCGTCGGAAATGAGCAGTTCTTC	TRBD2	.	TRBV5-1	TRBJ2-1
CASSLERGGTDTQYF	TGCGCCAGCAGCTTGGAGCGGGGGGGAACAGATACGCAGTATTTT	TRBD2	.	TRBV5-1	TRBJ2-3
CASRLGQGTYEQYF	TGTGCCAGCAGACTCGGACAGGGGACCTACGAGCAGTACTTC	TRBD1	few	TRBV4-2	TRBJ2-7